The 6 T cell receptor beta chains reported below all come from one sample, sequenced in a study of metastatic and nonmetastatic thyroid tumors. TCRdb re-called the PCR reads with MiXCR. Among 14,000 to 15,000 clones, more than 20% were seen once, and the ten largest hold less than 8.5%. Prior to thyroid surgery, none of the patients had received any treatment. The sample consisted of tumor tissue. The source of these receptors is a female donor with papillary thyroid cancer or a benign thyroid nodule (not recorded which). Some clones in this sample may be carry-over from other donors' samples.

This clone has at least ten counts. The chain combines TRBV12-5 with TRBJ2-1; D is ambiguous. V lost 1 base to trimming and J lost 0 bases, with 7 bases between them. There are 15 residues in the CDR3. Germline-derived CDR1 and CDR2 are LGHNT and FRNRAP. The DNA of the CDR3 is TGTGCTAGTGGTTTGGACGGTAGCTCCTACAATGAGCAGTTCTTC. Its protein is CASGLDGSSYNEQFF.

This clone was found many times. The chain carries TRBV20-1 and TRBJ2-7; TRBD2 matches 8 bases. CDR1 and CDR2 from the germline V gene are DFQATT and SNEGSKA (reference sequence). The V segment lost 1 base and the J segment 2 bases; nucleotides outside the gene matches: 4. This CDR3 comprises 14 residues. CDR3 coding DNA: TGCAGTGCTAGAGCGGGGGGGAGAACCTACGAGCAGTACTTC. It encodes CSARAGGRTYEQYF.

This clone was counted between two and nine times. J is TRBJ1-1 and V is TRBV6-5; D is unclear. The length of the CDR3 is 10 residues. Germline V gene sequence: CDR1 MNHEY, CDR2 SVGAGI. The V gene lost 8 bases and the J gene lost 3 bases, with 4 bases spanning the gap. In nucleotides, the CDR3 is TGTGCCAGCGTTTACACTGAAGCTTTCTTT. Residues: CASVYTEAFF.

This sequence joins TRBV7-3 and TRBJ2-7; weak D call: TRBD2 (6 bases). The CDR3 is 15 amino acids. Trimming removed 2 bases from V and 6 bases from J, with 17 bases in between. CDR1 and CDR2 from the germline V gene are SGHTA and FQGTGA. The CDR3 reads CASSLAGTASLEQYF. The CDR3 region has the DNA TGTGCCAGCAGCTTAGCGGGGACGGCCTCTCTCGAGCAGTACTTC.

This clone was observed once. The chain has TRBV5-1 and TRBJ1-2; TRBD1 is a possible D gene (6 bases). The CDR3 covers 15 residues. V was shortened by 1 base and J by 4 bases, with 14 bases between the two germline ends. CDR1 is SGHRS, CDR2 YFSETQ, per germline. DNA for the CDR3: TGCGCCAGCAGCTTGCCCTCGGGGGCGAGCTATGGCTACACCTTC. The encoded protein is CASSLPSGASYGYTF.

This clone was seen repeatedly, ten times or more. This sequence joins TRBV28 and TRBJ2-6; D is uncertain. The germline V and J ends were trimmed by 5 bases and 0 bases, with 14 bases remaining between them. Germline CDR1 MDHEN, CDR2 SYDVKM. The CDR3 extends over 17 amino acids. The CDR3 DNA sequence: TGTGCCAGCAGTACGTCCAACAGCCCCTCTGGGGCCAACGTCCTGACTTTC. This codes for CASSTSNSPSGANVLTF.